A selection of T cell receptor beta chains follows, all from one sample in a study of post-analysis software for immune sequencing data. MiXCR, run by TCRdb on the PCR reads, gives a single entry per CDR3 protein. The sample has about 160,000 distinct CDR3 sequences; about 34% are singletons. The specimen was blood, collected after autologous hematopoietic stem cell transplantation. All receptors derive from a girl under 18 with multiple sclerosis. CDR3s include the opening cysteine and the closing phenylalanine or tryptophan. A D gene is named only where the DNA matches it firmly.

CASSQLASGGYEQYF,15,TRBD2,TRBJ2-7,TRBV5-1
CASSFGSLLAKNIQYF,16,-,TRBJ2-4,TRBV12-3/TRBV12-4
CSAAPPGGALEGYTF,15,-,TRBJ1-2,TRBV20-1
CASFNVRRGYQYQETQYF,18,-,TRBJ2-5,TRBV6-2/TRBV6-3
CASSLPTPGGGLYEQYF,17,-,TRBJ2-7,TRBV5-1
CSARDPFGLAGGLTNNEQFF,20,TRBD2,TRBJ2-1,TRBV20-1
CASSFWNQPQHF,12,-,TRBJ1-5,TRBV28
CASKRKAAQETQYF,14,-,TRBJ2-5,TRBV27
CASSQAPRGPEGFYEQYF,18,-,TRBJ2-7,TRBV4-3
CASRARLRQGGKPQHF,16,TRBD1,TRBJ1-5,TRBV28
CASSQENASPEEKLFF,16,-,TRBJ1-4,TRBV4-2
CASRGPGSVKGKSGRAPYEQYF,22,TRBD2,TRBJ2-7,TRBV6-1
CASSLELGLFDTEAFF,16,-,TRBJ1-1,TRBV11-2
CASSLYGPNQPQHF,14,-,TRBJ1-5,TRBV13
CAISQREGPYNEQFF,15,TRBD2,TRBJ2-1,TRBV10-3
CASSQVLTGGYGYTF,15,TRBD1,TRBJ1-2,TRBV3-1
CASSQDYNNYNEQFF,15,-,TRBJ2-1,TRBV4-3
CASSPTGGYEQYF,13,TRBD1,-,TRBV6-6
CSVDVWASSPSWEQFF,16,-,TRBJ2-1,TRBV29-1
CASSEALAGGSQPQHF,16,-,TRBJ1-5,TRBV2
CASSLAAANTEAFF,14,-,TRBJ1-1,TRBV7-9
CSARLRGEQFF,11,-,TRBJ2-1,TRBV20-1
CASSEFVGRSGRAGSQQETQYF,22,TRBD2,TRBJ2-5,TRBV25-1
CASSYSSGNEQFF,13,-,TRBJ2-1,TRBV6-2/TRBV6-3
CASSLGEAHSYEQYF,15,-,-,TRBV12-3/TRBV12-4
CATSRERESGVEVTSSYNERFF,22,TRBD2,TRBJ2-1,TRBV15
CASSYPTDRGWGYTF,15,TRBD1,TRBJ1-2,TRBV27
CASSLTGDEQYF,12,TRBD1,TRBJ2-7,TRBV13
CSARVTGNTEAFF,13,-,TRBJ1-1,TRBV20-1
CASGWTDANTEAFF,14,-,TRBJ1-1,TRBV6-5
CASSTQPGLARRNEQFF,17,TRBD2,TRBJ2-1,TRBV7-3
CASSLAGTGGRGYTF,15,TRBD1,TRBJ1-2,TRBV7-2
CASNSGTRTQTQYF,14,-,-,TRBV10-2
CASSPWQAYEQYF,13,-,TRBJ2-7,TRBV12-3/TRBV12-4
CASSGGTSGPREQFF,15,TRBD2,TRBJ2-1,TRBV7-6
CASSHFGQGDYEQYF,15,TRBD1,TRBJ2-7,TRBV4-2
CASSFEAGGPSDTGELFF,18,TRBD2,TRBJ2-2,TRBV5-1
CASSSGTVGYTF,12,TRBD1,TRBJ1-2,TRBV7-9
CASSPREQFF,10,-,TRBJ2-1,TRBV7-9
CASSASGYNEQFF,13,TRBD2,TRBJ2-1,TRBV10-2
CASSLGGSNEKLFF,14,-,TRBJ1-4,TRBV7-9
CASSLRASGARHKQYF,16,TRBD2,TRBJ2-4,TRBV11-1
CASSLVLAGFQETQYF,16,TRBD2,TRBJ2-5,TRBV7-2
CATRRDRGDYSNQPQHF,17,TRBD1,TRBJ1-5,TRBV28
CASSRLKGQGFCYEQYF,17,TRBD1,TRBJ2-7,TRBV11-2
CASSISPYEQYF,12,-,TRBJ2-7,TRBV12-3/TRBV12-4
CASRGGLAGVGNEQFF,16,TRBD2,TRBJ2-1,TRBV12-3/TRBV12-4
CASSLLRGDYSIYNEQFF,18,-,TRBJ2-1,TRBV12-3/TRBV12-4